The rows below give T cell receptor beta chains drawn from one sample of a study of blood T cell repertoires in COVID-19. Assay used: immunoSEQ multiplex PCR; TCRdb lists only in-frame clones, some missing. The table has approximately 440,000 clones, 90% seen once; the top ten hold 0.6%. The sample was PBMCs or T cells enriched from blood (not recorded which). The receptors were sampled from a man aged 18 to 30 who had recovered from COVID-19. The conserved cysteine and the conserved F or W are not part of the CDR3 here.

v_call: TRBV28; j_call: TRBJ2-1; cdr3_aa: ASRSAYNEQF
v_call: TRBV9; j_call: TRBJ2-3; cdr3_aa: ASSSSGGFTDTQY
v_call: TRBV6-5; j_call: TRBJ2-3; cdr3_aa: ASSYLLAASTDTQY
v_call: TRBV19; j_call: TRBJ1-5; cdr3_aa: ASSIVSGYSNQPQH
v_call: TRBV9; j_call: TRBJ2-2; cdr3_aa: ASSPVIFGELF
v_call: TRBV7-9; j_call: TRBJ2-5; cdr3_aa: ASRSGQGETQY
v_call: TRBV6-5; j_call: TRBJ1-2; cdr3_aa: ASSDSWDILSGYT
v_call: TRBV12-3/TRBV12-4; j_call: TRBJ2-1; cdr3_aa: ASSLGPDGKF
v_call: TRBV27; j_call: TRBJ1-2; cdr3_aa: ASSPTGLLFHYGYT
v_call: TRBV19; j_call: TRBJ1-3; cdr3_aa: ASSTGRGNTIY
v_call: TRBV14; j_call: TRBJ2-2; cdr3_aa: ASSQDSLGSSTGELF
v_call: TRBV30; j_call: TRBJ2-1; cdr3_aa: AWSVLRDFF
v_call: TRBV7-9; j_call: TRBJ1-3; cdr3_aa: ASNELIDRSGNTIY
v_call: TRBV9; j_call: TRBJ1-6; cdr3_aa: ASSVGGGATSPLH
v_call: TRBV5-1; j_call: TRBJ1-2; cdr3_aa: ASSLGGDYGYT
v_call: TRBV5-1; j_call: TRBJ2-1; cdr3_aa: ASSLARGEQF
v_call: TRBV4-2; j_call: TRBJ2-1; cdr3_aa: ASSQVLNQTSGGNEQF